These 18 T cell receptor beta chains were all obtained from the same sample, sequenced in a study of cytomegalovirus exposure and HLA in healthy donors. A multiplex PCR was run with 60 Vbeta primers and 13 Jbeta primers. Clones were sequenced by immunoSEQ multiplex PCR, and TCRdb holds only the in-frame ones, with some missing. The sample yields some 150,000 clones, under 70% seen once. Sequencing used PBMCs. All receptors derive from a woman in her thirties in good health and CMV-seropositive.

Worth noting for this clone: The sample carries other DNA sequences with the same CDR3. The V gene is TRBV4-1, the J gene TRBJ1-6; D uncertain. The CDR3 loop spans 15 amino acids. V shed 6 bases and J shed 5 bases, with 14 bases lying between them. Germline CDR1 reads MGHRA; CDR2 reads YSYEKL. As DNA, the CDR3 is TGCGCCAGCAGTCAAACTGCAGGCCATAATTCACCCCTCCACTTT. Residues: CASSQTAGHNSPLHF.

The rearrangement joins TRBV7-2 to TRBJ1-1, with D maybe TRBD1 (6 bases). Trimming left V 5 bases short and J 1 base short, with 11 bases between. The CDR3 spans 14 residues. The germline V gene has CDR1 SGHTA and CDR2 FQGNSA. Here the CDR3 reads CASSLRTANTEAFF. The CDR3 nucleotides are TGTGCCAGCAGCCTCCGGACAGCGAACACTGAAGCTTTCTTT.

The rearrangement links TRBV7-9 to TRBJ1-4; 9 bases match TRBD1. Germline CDR1 reads SEHNR; CDR2 reads FQNEAQ (reference sequence). V shed 5 bases and J 4 bases; nucleotides not matched to a gene: 5. The CDR3 sequence is 15 residues long. CDR3: CASSLRTGDNEKLFF. The CDR3 DNA reads TGTGCCAGCAGCCTTAGGACAGGGGATAATGAAAAACTGTTTTTT.

The chain joins TRBV28 to TRBJ2-5; no definite D call. Germline V gene data show CDR1 as MDHEN and CDR2 as SYDVKM. The V end was cut by 3 bases, the J end by 4 bases, with 3 bases between. The CDR3 has 11 amino acids. As DNA, the CDR3 is TGTGCCAGCAGTTTCAGAGAGACCCAGTACTTC. Protein sequence: CASSFRETQYF.

The chain couples TRBV2 to TRBJ2-5, with TRBD2 matching over 8 bases. After removal of 8 bases from V and 5 bases from J, the junction contained 1 base not matched to a gene. CDR1 and CDR2 (germline): SNHLY, FYNNEI. The CDR3 covers 11 residues. This chain's CDR3 is CASGGGETQYF. The CDR3 DNA reads TGTGCCAGCGGCGGGGGGGAGACCCAGTACTTC.

This clone was counted only a few times. It may be a read error: a sequence one base away is much more abundant. Given the absence of the conserved phenylalanine or tryptophan at the CDR3 end, a read error is likely. The chain uses TRBV4-2 and TRBJ2-6, with D possibly matching TRBD2 (6 bases). Germline-derived CDR1 and CDR2 are LGHNA and YNFKEQ. The V and J ends lost 1 base and 1 base respectively, with 8 bases between them. This CDR3 region has 16 residues. The CDR3 region is CASSQGGLSGANVLTV. The CDR3 nucleotides read TGTGCCAGCAGCCAAGGGGGACTTTCTGGGGCCAACGTCCTGACTGTC.

This clone has only a few counts. The chain combines TRBV5-5 with TRBJ1-4; 8 bases are shared with TRBD1. Trimming took 6 bases from V and 7 from J; bases not matched to a gene: 14. This CDR3 has 16 residues. CDR1 and CDR2 from the germline V gene are SGHKS and YYEKEE (reference sequence). CDR3 protein: CASTSWFTGGVEKLFF. CDR3 DNA: TGTGCCAGCACCTCTTGGTTCACAGGGGGGGTTGAAAAACTGTTTTTT. Full variable domain (remainder filled in from reference TRBV5-5 and TRBJ1-4): DAGVTQSPTHLIKTRGQQVTLRCSPISGHKSVSWYQQVLGQGPQFIFQYYEKEERGRGNFPDRFSARQFPNYSSELNVNALLLGDSALYLCASTSWFTGGVEKLFFGSGTQLSVL.

The V gene is TRBV2, the J gene TRBJ2-2; 11 bases fit TRBD1. With V trimmed by 6 bases and J by 5 bases, 8 bases remained unmatched. The germline gives CDR1 SNHLY, CDR2 FYNNEI. The CDR3 runs 16 residues. CDR3 protein: CASSYTWDRGTGELFF. CDR3 DNA sequence: TGTGCCAGCAGCTACACCTGGGACAGGGGGACCGGGGAGCTGTTTTTT.

The chain employs TRBV15 and TRBJ2-7; 8 positions match TRBD2. The CDR3 is 16 amino acids. Germline CDR1 LNHNV, CDR2 YYDKDF (reference sequence). V trimming: 1 base; J trimming: 5 bases; junction bases outside the gene matches: 10. The CDR3 nucleotides are TGTGCCACCAGCAGAGCCCCCAGCGGGAGAGGCCACGAGCAGTACTTC. Its protein is CATSRAPSGRGHEQYF.

This clone was picked up a small number of times. The chain couples TRBV11-2 to TRBJ1-4; the D gene is possibly TRBD1 (6 bases). The germline V gene encodes CDR1 SGHAT and CDR2 FQNNGV. V lost 2 bases, J lost 7 bases, and 11 bases lay in between. The CDR3 runs 14 residues. The CDR3 bases are TGTGCCAGCAGCTTATCAGGGGTGGGTGAAAAACTGTTTTTT. Its translation: CASSLSGVGEKLFF.

The V and J genes are TRBV28 and TRBJ1-1, with D perhaps TRBD1 (5 bases). The CDR3 is 16 amino acids. Germline V gene lookup returns CDR1 MDHEN and CDR2 SYDVKM. Trimming pared 10 bases from V and 3 bases from J, leaving 24 bases between. CDR3 DNA sequence: TGTGCCACCACATCAGGAGGGTGGGGCGATCACACTGAAGCTTTCTTT. Translating it yields CATTSGGWGDHTEAFF.

The rearrangement joins TRBV5-1 to TRBJ1-1; maybe TRBD1 (6 bases). Looked up from germline, CDR1 is SGHRS and CDR2 is YFSETQ. The CDR3 sequence is 15 residues long. V lost 3 bases and J lost 0, with 12 bases in between. The CDR3 protein is CASSSQGTMNTEAFF. In nucleotides, the CDR3 is TGCGCCAGCAGCTCCCAGGGGACAATGAACACTGAAGCTTTCTTT.

This chain connects TRBV2 to TRBJ1-5; D is possibly TRBD1 (5 bases). Germline values: CDR1 SNHLY, CDR2 FYNNEI. The CDR3 runs 16 residues. The ends were cut back, 7 bases at V and 4 bases at J, with 20 bases in the middle. The chain's CDR3 is CASNEMAGAGNQPQHF. CDR3 sequence (DNA): TGTGCCAGCAACGAGATGGCCGGTGCAGGGAATCAGCCCCAGCATTTT.

There are a few counts of this clone. The conserved phenylalanine or tryptophan normally closing the CDR3 is absent here, so this likely arose from a read error. No DNA is shown, since the ends of the CDR3 on it are uncertain; the CDR3 is the one TCRdb lists. The chain recombines TRBV7-8 with TRBJ1-2; TRBD1, as called in the table, went unchecked against the DNA. Including both end residues, the CDR3 is 12 amino acids long. Germline V gives CDR1 SGHVS, CDR2 FQNEAQ. The CDR3 loop reads CASSPLLETDKI.

This chain joins TRBV15 and TRBJ2-4, with D maybe TRBD2 (5 bases). CDR1 LNHNV and CDR2 YYDKDF come from the germline V gene (reference sequence). V lost 0 bases and J lost 2, with 11 bases in between. This CDR3 is 16 amino acids long. The CDR3 DNA reads as TGTGCCACCAGCAGAGATCCGGAGGAATCCAAAAACATTCAGTACTTC. This encodes CATSRDPEESKNIQYF.

The chain joins TRBV4-2 to TRBJ2-1, with 13 bases aligning to TRBD2. V lost 3 bases to trimming and J lost 9 bases; unmatched junction nucleotides: 11. Germline-derived CDR1 and CDR2 are LGHNA and YNFKEQ. The CDR3 covers 17 residues. The CDR3 protein is CASSQSLAGGPRGEQFF. In nucleotides, the CDR3 is TGTGCCAGCAGCCAGTCACTAGCGGGAGGGCCGCGCGGTGAGCAGTTCTTC.

This chain joins TRBV7-3 and TRBJ2-1; a possible D gene is TRBD2 (6 bases). Trimming pared 4 bases from V and 8 bases from J, leaving 15 bases between. CDR3 length: 14 amino acids. In germline, CDR1 is SGHTA, CDR2 FQGTGA. CDR3 amino acids: CASSSAVGGYEQFF. The DNA for the CDR3 is TGTGCCAGCAGCTCTGCAGTGGGAGGATATGAGCAGTTCTTC.

This clone has just a few counts. V usage is TRBV6-6 and J usage is TRBJ1-4; tentative D call: TRBD1 (5 bases). V gave up 5 bases and J gave up 2 bases, with 12 bases separating them. Per germline, CDR1 MNHNY and CDR2 SVGAGI (reference sequence). This CDR3 has 15 residues. CDR3 bases: TGTGCCAGCAGTGATCCAGGGCTCACTAATGAAAAACTGTTTTTT. Translation gives CASSDPGLTNEKLFF.